One and the same sample provided the 14 T cell receptor beta chains below, sequenced in a study of post-analysis software for immune sequencing data. Each TCR beta cDNA library carried unique molecular identifiers. TCRdb itself ran the PCR reads through MiXCR, one entry per CDR3 protein. This table has about half a million distinct CDR3 sequences, less than 40% appearing once. These receptors lack a known antigen. Findings and caveats of the study: About 5 TRBV segments were significantly more frequent in patients than in controls. TRBV5-6, TRBV5-1 and TRBV20-1 were among these segments.

Material for sequencing was blood. These receptors all stem from a girl aged 2 to 17 with multiple sclerosis.

This clonotype was seen more than once but under ten times. The chain links TRBV11-2 to TRBJ2-3; D may be TRBD2 (6 bases). V lost 2 bases, J lost 4 bases, and 13 bases lay in between. Germline V CDR1 and CDR2: SGHAT, FQNNGV. The CDR3 totals 15 residues. The DNA of the CDR3 is TGTGCCAGCAGCTTAAATGCCCGGGACTCAGATACGCAGTATTTT. Its protein is CASSLNARDSDTQYF.

This clonotype was detected a few times. The chain joins TRBV20-1 to TRBJ2-7, with 8 bases aligning to TRBD2. V dropped 0 bases and J dropped 1; count of bases not matched to a gene: 5. The CDR3 runs to 15 residues. Germline CDR1 DFQATT, CDR2 SNEGSKA (reference sequence). The CDR3 reads CSARDRGGGSYEQYF. The CDR3 DNA follows: TGCAGTGCTAGAGATCGGGGCGGGGGGTCCTACGAGCAGTACTTC.

Points on this clonotype: This clone may be a read error of a much larger clone one base away. This chain joins TRBV4-1 and TRBJ2-7; D perhaps matches TRBD1 (6 bases). Germline loops: CDR1 MGHRA, CDR2 YSYEKL. The CDR3 contains 14 residues. CDR3 residues: CASGQGKGLYEQYF. The CDR3 region has the DNA TGCGCCAGCGGCCAGGGGAAAGGTCTCTACGAGCAGTACTTC.

A few counts support this clonotype. J is TRBJ2-7 and V is TRBV20-1; TRBD2 is a possible D gene (6 bases). CDR1 and CDR2 (germline): DFQATT, SNEGSKA (reference sequence). V lost 6 bases and J 4 bases, leaving 22 bases between the germline ends. CDR3 length: 15 residues. For the CDR3, the DNA is TGCAGTGCCCGCGTGGGGGACTCGGGGATATACGAGCAGTACTTC. Its protein is CSARVGDSGIYEQYF.

This clonotype was seen a few times. This sequence joins TRBV5-1 and TRBJ1-1; tentatively, D is TRBD1 (6 bases). Trimming left V 3 bases short and J 0 bases short, with 15 bases between. Germline V gene lookup returns CDR1 SGHRS and CDR2 YFSETQ. This CDR3 contains 16 residues. The CDR3 spells CASSSTPGTLNTEAFF. The DNA for the CDR3 is TGCGCCAGCAGCTCGACTCCCGGGACACTGAACACTGAAGCTTTCTTT.

This clonotype has only one observation. The junction differs from germline at one of its ends, possibly a read error. The V and J genes are TRBV24-1 and TRBJ2-1; 11 nucleotides match TRBD2. Looked up from germline, CDR1 is KGHDR and CDR2 is SFDVKD. The CDR3 covers 16 residues. The CDR3 region is CATGDRSGGAGNEQFF. CDR3 nucleotide sequence: TGTGCCACCGGTGATCGTAGCGGGGGGGCAGGTAATGAGCAGTTCTTC.

The J gene is TRBJ2-7, the V gene TRBV6-5; TRBD1 matches 7 bases. The CDR3 covers 14 residues. Per the germline V gene, CDR1 is MNHEY and CDR2 is SVGAGI. Unmatched junction bases numbered 11, after V lost 7 bases and J lost 5 bases. The CDR3 protein is CASNRKTGPHEQYF. CDR3 DNA: TGTGCCAGCAACCGAAAGACAGGGCCCCACGAGCAGTACTTC.

The gene calls are TRBV4-2 and TRBJ1-1; a possible D gene is TRBD1 (6 bases). The CDR3 extends over 16 amino acids. CDR1 and CDR2 from the germline V gene are LGHNA and YNFKEQ. Trimming pared 3 bases from V and 2 bases from J, leaving 16 bases between. In DNA, the CDR3 is TGTGCCAGCAGCCACGGGTCGACAGGCGATAACACTGAAGCTTTCTTT. It codes for CASSHGSTGDNTEAFF.

This chain joins TRBV7-7 and TRBJ2-7; D remains unclear. Trimming removed 8 bases from V and 2 bases from J, with 7 bases in between. The germline V gene encodes CDR1 SSHAT and CDR2 FNYEAQ (reference sequence). The CDR3 consists of 11 residues. Here the CDR3 DNA reads TGTGCCAGCGGAGAGCCCTACGAGCAGTACTTC. Translating it yields CASGEPYEQYF.

The chain has TRBV7-2 and TRBJ2-7; TRBD1 matches 7 bases. The J call may be wrong; the DNA end is better matched by TRBJ2-5. This CDR3 comprises 14 residues. Looked up from germline, CDR1 is SGHTA and CDR2 is FQGNSA. CDR3 in amino acids: CASSLAGGAKTQYF. The CDR3 coding sequence is TGTGCCAGCAGCTTAGCAGGGGGCGCAAAGACCCAGTACTTC.

The chain uses TRBV6-5 and TRBJ2-7, with 7 positions matching TRBD1. V gave up 3 bases and J gave up 3 bases; unmatched junction bases: 11. This CDR3 has 16 amino acids. In germline, CDR1 is MNHEY, CDR2 SVGAGI. The CDR3 DNA follows: TGTGCCAGCAGTTATAGAGACAGGGAAGTTAACTACGAGCAGTACTTC. The encoded protein is CASSYRDREVNYEQYF.

This chain joins TRBV2 and TRBJ2-2; D gene unclear. The CDR3 spans 12 residues. Germline values: CDR1 SNHLY, CDR2 FYNNEI. Trimming took 7 bases from V and 4 from J, leaving 7 bases between them. The CDR3 DNA sequence: TGTGCCAGCAACCGCCGCACCGGGGAGCTGTTTTTT. Encoded protein: CASNRRTGELFF.

This clonotype was observed a handful of times. V is TRBV20-1 and J is TRBJ1-6, with D tentatively TRBD1 (6 bases). The CDR3 extends over 14 amino acids. V lost 2 bases, J lost 9 bases, and 14 bases lay in between. Germline V gene lookup returns CDR1 DFQATT and CDR2 SNEGSKA (reference sequence). The CDR3 nucleotides are TGCAGTGCTAGACCAGGGGTCGGTCGTTCACCCCTCCACTTT. It translates to CSARPGVGRSPLHF.

This clonotype came up a few times. The CDR3 coding sequence is TGTGCCAGCAACCACCCTGGGACTAGCGGGACTTCCGGCACAGATACGCAGTATTTT. It is translated as CASNHPGTSGTSGTDTQYF. V usage is TRBV6-2 or TRBV6-3 and J usage is TRBJ2-3; TRBD2 matches 13 bases. CDR3 size: 19 residues. The trim removed 7 bases at V and 1 base at J, leaving 14 bases unmatched. The germline V gene encodes CDR1 MNHEY and CDR2 SVGEGT.